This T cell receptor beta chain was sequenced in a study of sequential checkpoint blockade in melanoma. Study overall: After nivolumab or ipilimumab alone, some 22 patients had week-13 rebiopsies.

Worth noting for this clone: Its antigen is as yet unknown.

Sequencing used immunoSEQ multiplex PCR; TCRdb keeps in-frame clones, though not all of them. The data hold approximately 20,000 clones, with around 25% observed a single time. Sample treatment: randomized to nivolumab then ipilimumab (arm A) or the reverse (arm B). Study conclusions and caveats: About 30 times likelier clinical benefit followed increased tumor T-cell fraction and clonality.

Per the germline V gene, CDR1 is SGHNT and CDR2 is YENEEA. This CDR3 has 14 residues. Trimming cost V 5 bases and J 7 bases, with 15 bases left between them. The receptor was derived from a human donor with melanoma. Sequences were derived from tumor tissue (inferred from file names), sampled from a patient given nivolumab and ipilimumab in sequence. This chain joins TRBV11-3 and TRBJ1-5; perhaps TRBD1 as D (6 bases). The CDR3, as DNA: TGTGCCAGCAGCCTCCGACAGGTTGGGCAGCCCCAGCATTTT. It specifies CASSLRQVGQPQHF.